This T cell receptor beta chain originates from a study of blood T cell repertoires in COVID-19. Profiling relied on immunoSEQ multiplex PCR, and the TCRdb table lists in-frame clones only, not all of them. In the table there are roughly 220,000 clones, approximately 86% of which are singletons. Unmatched junction bases numbered 5, after V lost 3 bases and J lost 4 bases. The CDR3 sequence is 16 residues long. Germline V CDR1 and CDR2: ENHRY, SYGVKD. The source material was peripheral blood. This clonotype was obtained from a woman aged 45-65 years with COVID-19, enrolled during active disease. The chain carries TRBV10-3 and TRBJ2-3, with 12 bases that match TRBD2. This CDR3 reads CAISDLGLAGPDTQYF. CDR3 sequence (DNA): TGTGCCATCAGTGACCTCGGACTAGCGGGGCCAGATACGCAGTATTTT.